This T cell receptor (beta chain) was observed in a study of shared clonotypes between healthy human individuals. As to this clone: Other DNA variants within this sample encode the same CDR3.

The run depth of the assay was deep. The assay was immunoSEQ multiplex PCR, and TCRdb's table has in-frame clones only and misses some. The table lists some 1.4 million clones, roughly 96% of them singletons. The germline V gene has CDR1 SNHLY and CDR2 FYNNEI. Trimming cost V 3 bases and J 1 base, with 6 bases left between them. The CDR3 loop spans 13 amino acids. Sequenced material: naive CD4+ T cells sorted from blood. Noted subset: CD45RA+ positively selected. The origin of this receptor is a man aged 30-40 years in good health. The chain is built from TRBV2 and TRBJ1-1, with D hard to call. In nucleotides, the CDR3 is TGTGCCAGCAGTGAGAGGGAGAACACTGAAGCTTTCTTT. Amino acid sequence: CASSERENTEAFF.